This entry describes one T cell receptor (beta chain). This record belongs to a study of blood T cell repertoires in COVID-19. Study-level background: Sites across the United States, Italy and Spain contributed samples from acute and convalescent COVID-19. In each case, the material was cDNA or gDNA derived from T cells, B-cell-depleted T cells, or PBMCs.

In the study's own analysis: Reference gene primer amplification gave estimated nucleated cell counts. Sequencing used immunoSEQ multiplex PCR; TCRdb keeps in-frame clones, though not all of them. V and J calls and clone size follow that table, whereas D and trimming were derived from the DNA. This sample has roughly 190,000 clones, with around 80% found just once. Germline CDR1 is SNHLY and CDR2 is FYNNEI. V lost 0 bases, J lost 5 bases, and 6 bases stayed unmatched. The CDR3 covers 18 residues. The gene calls are TRBV2 and TRBJ2-3, with TRBD2 identical over 15 bases. The sequence derives from a man between 25 and 39 years old with active or convalescent COVID-19. Material for sequencing was peripheral blood. The CDR3 spells CASSEAVPGLAGGDTQYF. CDR3 in DNA: TGTGCCAGCAGTGAAGCGGTCCCGGGACTAGCGGGAGGAGATACGCAGTATTTT.